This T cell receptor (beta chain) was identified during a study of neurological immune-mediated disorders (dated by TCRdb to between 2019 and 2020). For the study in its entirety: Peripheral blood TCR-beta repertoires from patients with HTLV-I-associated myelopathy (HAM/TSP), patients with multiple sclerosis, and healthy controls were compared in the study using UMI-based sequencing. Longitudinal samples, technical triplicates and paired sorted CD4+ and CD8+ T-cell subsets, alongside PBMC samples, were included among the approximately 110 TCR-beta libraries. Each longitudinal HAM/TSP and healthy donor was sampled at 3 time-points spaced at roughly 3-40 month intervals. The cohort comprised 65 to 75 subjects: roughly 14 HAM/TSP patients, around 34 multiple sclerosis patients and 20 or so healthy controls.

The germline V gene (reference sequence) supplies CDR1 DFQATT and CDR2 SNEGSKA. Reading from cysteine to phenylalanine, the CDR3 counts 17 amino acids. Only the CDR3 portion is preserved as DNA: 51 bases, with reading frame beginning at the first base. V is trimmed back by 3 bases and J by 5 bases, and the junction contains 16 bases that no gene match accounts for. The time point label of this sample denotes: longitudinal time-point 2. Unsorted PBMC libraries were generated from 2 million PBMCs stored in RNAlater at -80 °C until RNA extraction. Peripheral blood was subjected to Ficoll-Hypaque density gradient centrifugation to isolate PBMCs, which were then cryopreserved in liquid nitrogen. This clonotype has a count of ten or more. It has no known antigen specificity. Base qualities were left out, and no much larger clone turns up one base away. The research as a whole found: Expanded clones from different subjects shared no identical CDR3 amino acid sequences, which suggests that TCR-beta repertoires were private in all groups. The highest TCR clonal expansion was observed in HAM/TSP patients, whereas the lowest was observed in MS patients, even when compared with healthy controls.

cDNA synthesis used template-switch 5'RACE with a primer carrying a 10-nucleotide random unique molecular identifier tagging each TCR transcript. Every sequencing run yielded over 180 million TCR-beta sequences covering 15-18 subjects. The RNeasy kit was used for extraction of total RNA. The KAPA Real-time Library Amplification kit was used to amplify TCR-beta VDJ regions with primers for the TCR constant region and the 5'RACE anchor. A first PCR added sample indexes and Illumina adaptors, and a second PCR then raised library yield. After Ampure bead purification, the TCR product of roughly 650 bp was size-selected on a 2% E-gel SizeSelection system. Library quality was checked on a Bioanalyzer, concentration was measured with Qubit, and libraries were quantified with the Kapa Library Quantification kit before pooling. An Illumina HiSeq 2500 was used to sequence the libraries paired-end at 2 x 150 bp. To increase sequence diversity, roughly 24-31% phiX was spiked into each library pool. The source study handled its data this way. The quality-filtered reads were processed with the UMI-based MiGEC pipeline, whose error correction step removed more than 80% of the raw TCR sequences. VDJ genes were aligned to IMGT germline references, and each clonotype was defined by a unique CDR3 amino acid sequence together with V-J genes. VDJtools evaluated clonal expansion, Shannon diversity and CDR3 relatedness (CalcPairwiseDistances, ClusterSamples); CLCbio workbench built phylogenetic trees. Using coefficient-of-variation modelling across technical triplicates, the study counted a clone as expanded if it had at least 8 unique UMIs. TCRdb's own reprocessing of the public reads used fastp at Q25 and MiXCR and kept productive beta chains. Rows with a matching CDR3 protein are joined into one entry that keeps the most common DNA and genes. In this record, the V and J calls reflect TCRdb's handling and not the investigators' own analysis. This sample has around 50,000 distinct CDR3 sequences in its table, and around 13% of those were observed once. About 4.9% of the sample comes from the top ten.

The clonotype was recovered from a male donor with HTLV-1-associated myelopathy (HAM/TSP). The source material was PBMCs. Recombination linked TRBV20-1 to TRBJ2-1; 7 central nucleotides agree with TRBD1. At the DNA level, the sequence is TGCAGTGCTAGCTTATTACAATGGGACAGACCTAACAATGAGCAGTTCTTC. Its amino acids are CSASLLQWDRPNNEQFF.